The clone carrying this T cell receptor beta chain was seen ten or more times. This record belongs to a study of early T cells in non-severe SARS-CoV-2 infection. One entry per CDR3 protein results from TCRdb running MiXCR on the 5' RACE reads. The table has just under 60,000 distinct CDR3 sequences, approximately 7.7% seen once. Trimming shortened V by 2 bases and J by 6 bases, and 9 bases separated the two germline ends. Germline CDR1 reads SGHVS; CDR2 reads FQNEAQ. The CDR3 spans 13 residues. Sequenced material: whole blood. The source is an adult who was a healthcare worker with PCR-confirmed SARS-CoV-2 infection or an uninfected control (not recorded which). The rearrangement uses TRBV7-8 and TRBJ2-3; no clear D gene. The CDR3 sequence is CASSLPSGDTQYF. The CDR3 DNA reads TGTGCCAGCAGCTTACCTTCCGGGGATACGCAGTATTTT.